The 9 T cell receptor beta chains listed next were all sequenced from one sample in a study of T cells in Graves' hyperthyroidism and ophthalmopathy. TCR beta CDR3 regions were amplified from RNA. A first-round RT-PCR of the TCR CDR3 used the HTBI primer set. TCRdb re-derived calls from the multiplex PCR reads in MiXCR, one entry per CDR3 protein. Among about 180,000 distinct CDR3 sequences listed, roughly 9.4% were seen once. Sequenced: blood. All receptors derive from a woman aged 18-30 years with Graves' hyperthyroidism that later progressed to Graves' ophthalmopathy.

This clonotype has ten or more counts. The rearrangement joins TRBV28 to TRBJ1-4, with 9 bases that match TRBD1. The length of the CDR3 is 17 residues. Germline assignment: CDR1 MDHEN and CDR2 SYDVKM. Trimming at V came to 2 bases and at J to 4 bases, leaving 8 bases not matched to a gene. CDR3 nucleotide sequence: TGTGCCAGCAGTTTAGCGACCCTGGGACAGGGTAATGAAAAACTGTTTTTT. This translates into CASSLATLGQGNEKLFF.

This clonotype showed up many times. The genes are TRBV4-1 and TRBJ1-2; 8 bases are a match to TRBD1. The germline gives CDR1 MGHRA, CDR2 YSYEKL. Trimming took 0 bases from V and 4 from J; bases not matched to a gene: 4. The CDR3 covers 15 residues. The CDR3 sequence: CASSQDQDRVYGYTF. CDR3 nucleotides: TGCGCCAGCAGCCAAGATCAGGACAGGGTCTATGGCTACACCTTC.

V gene TRBV5-4 combines with J gene TRBJ1-2; D ambiguous. This CDR3 has 13 amino acids. V was cut by 2 bases and J by 4 bases, with 9 bases left in between. Germline V CDR1 and CDR2: SGHNT, YYREEE (reference sequence). The CDR3 here is CASSFVSSYGYTF. The CDR3 nucleotides read TGTGCCAGCAGCTTCGTCAGTTCCTATGGCTACACCTTC. Together with reference TRBV5-4 and TRBJ1-2, the CDR3 gives the full variable domain: ETGVTQSPTHLIKTRGQQVTLRCSSQSGHNTVSWYQQALGQGPQFIFQYYREEENGRGNFPPRFSGLQFPNYSSELNVNALELDDSALYLCASSFVSSYGYTFGSGTRLTVV.

This clonotype was recorded many times. The chain carries TRBV20-1 and TRBJ2-7; tentatively, D is TRBD1 (5 bases). The CDR3 has 12 residues. From germline, CDR1 is DFQATT and CDR2 SNEGSKA (reference sequence). V lost 3 bases, J lost 3 bases, and 9 bases lay in between. The CDR3 DNA follows: TGCAGTGCTAGGGGGCCGCGCTACGAGCAGTACTTC. Translation: CSARGPRYEQYF.

At least ten counts were recorded for this clonotype. This chain joins TRBV29-1 and TRBJ1-1, with 8 bases matching TRBD1. Per the germline V gene, CDR1 is SQVTM and CDR2 is ANQGSEA. J lost 5 bases, V lost 5 bases, and 10 bases had no gene match. The CDR3 sequence is 14 residues long. The CDR3 sequence: CSVLLAGGLTEAFF. For the CDR3, the DNA is TGCAGCGTTTTATTGGCAGGGGGCTTGACTGAAGCTTTCTTT.

This clonotype was observed at least ten times. This chain uses TRBV27 with TRBJ1-1, with 7 bases fitting TRBD1. The CDR3 has 15 residues. Trimming cost V 4 bases and J 2 bases; bases outside gene matches: 7. From germline, CDR1 is MNHEY and CDR2 SMNVEV (reference sequence). CDR3 protein: CASSSWDRQNTEAFF. For the CDR3, the DNA is TGTGCCAGCAGTTCCTGGGACAGACAAAACACTGAAGCTTTCTTT.

Many counts were recorded for this clonotype. CDR3 sequence reads: CASSLTGGSEKLFF. The CDR3 DNA is TGTGCCAGCAGCCTGACAGGGGGCAGTGAAAAACTGTTTTTT. V and J are TRBV11-2 and TRBJ1-4, with 10 bases identical to TRBD1. J was trimmed by 7 bases and V by 5 bases; bases with no gene match: 4. The CDR3 length is 14 residues. The V gene's germline CDR1 is SGHAT and CDR2 FQNNGV.

Regarding this clonotype: The junction does not match germline at one end; this may be a read error. The gene calls are TRBV29-1 and TRBJ1-2, with 10 bases matching TRBD1. CDR3 size: 17 residues. In germline, CDR1 is SQVTM, CDR2 ANQGSEA. CDR3 amino acids: CNVEGWDRGVMNYGYTF. Here the CDR3 DNA reads TGCAACGTTGAAGGCTGGGACAGGGGTGTGATGAACTATGGCTACACCTTC.

This clonotype was seen at least ten times. The rearrangement uses TRBV7-8 and TRBJ1-1; D is unclear. The CDR3 covers 14 residues. Trimming took 3 bases from V and 1 from J, leaving 9 bases between them. Germline V lookup: CDR1 SGHVS, CDR2 FQNEAQ. The CDR3: CASSLGSKNTEAFF. CDR3 DNA sequence: TGTGCCAGCAGCTTGGGGAGCAAGAACACTGAAGCTTTCTTT.